This T cell receptor (beta chain) was retrieved from a study of CD8 T cells in ankylosing spondylitis. Points from the study as a whole: Ankylosing spondylitis blood appeared to carry a characteristic TCR beta motif of roughly eight highly homologous variants. Prior literature has documented some motif variants in synovial fluid and blood from reactive arthritis. The disease-linked clones had a CD8+ phenotype and low blood frequencies. Within matched ankylosing spondylitis synovial fluid, disease-linked clones were reportedly significantly enriched.

This CDR3 spans 12 amino acids. Trimming took 6 bases from V and 13 from J, leaving 16 bases between them. Concerning this clonotype itself: The antigen is not known.

TCRdb fed the 5' RACE reads into MiXCR, producing one record per CDR3 protein. The data contain around 130,000 distinct CDR3 sequences, about 15% of them singletons. Sample: blood, either unsorted or a sorted T cell fraction (not recorded which). The rearrangement links TRBV12-3 or TRBV12-4 to TRBJ2-1; D is unclear. This sequence originates from a male donor with ankylosing spondylitis. The CDR3 nucleotides are TGTGCCAGCAGACTCGGGTCTCGACCCCAGTTCTTC. Translated, it gives CASRLGSRPQFF.